One sample yielded the 29 T cell receptor beta chains listed below, sequenced in a study of blood T cell repertoires in COVID-19 (dated by TCRdb to between 2020 and 2021). Library prep was done by the immunoSEQ multiplex PCR assay. TCRdb obtained this table from immuneACCESS and retained in-frame rearrangements with V and J assigned. These tables miss some clones; where compared with another copy, unresolved V genes account for less than half of the shortfall, and the remainder is unexplained. The sample table lists under 300,000 clones, less than 90% of them with a count of one. The ten largest make up 3.5% to 5.5% of the sample. Specimen: peripheral blood. These receptors all come from a man aged 60 to 75 who had recovered from COVID-19.

This rearrangement joins TRBV4-2 to TRBJ1-5; a possible D gene is TRBD1 (5 bases). Trimming pared 0 bases from V and 4 bases from J, leaving 10 bases between. Germline loops: CDR1 LGHNA, CDR2 YNFKEQ. CDR3 length: 15 amino acids. The CDR3 DNA follows: TGTGCCAGCAGCCAAGATTCCGGGGGTAATCAGCCCCAGCATTTT. This codes for CASSQDSGGNQPQHF.

The V call is TRBV30, the J call TRBJ1-2, with 10 bases aligning to TRBD1. Germline trimming cut 5 bases from V and 7 bases from J; bases unmatched to any gene: 13. This CDR3 has 15 amino acids. Per germline, CDR1 GTSNPN and CDR2 SVGIG (reference sequence). CDR3 in amino acids: CAWWFAGTGEGGYTF. The DNA of the CDR3 is TGTGCCTGGTGGTTTGCCGGGACAGGGGAGGGTGGCTACACCTTC.

This chain connects TRBV5-1 to TRBJ2-3, with 7 bases fitting TRBD1. V lost 1 base, J lost 1 base, and 6 bases stayed unmatched. This CDR3 has 16 amino acids. Germline V CDR1 and CDR2: SGHRS, YFSETQ. CDR3 sequence: CASSLSATGGTDTQYF. CDR3 DNA: TGCGCCAGCAGCTTGTCAGCTACAGGGGGCACAGATACGCAGTATTTT. The full variable domain, its missing parts supplied by reference TRBV5-1 and TRBJ2-3, is KAGVTQTPRYLIKTRGQQVTLSCSPISGHRSVSWYQQTPGQGLQFLFEYFSETQRNKGNFPGRFSGRQFSNSRSEMNVSTLELGDSALYLCASSLSATGGTDTQYFGPGTRLTVL.

J is TRBJ2-1 and V is TRBV28, with D unresolved. Germline loops: CDR1 MDHEN, CDR2 SYDVKM. V lost 2 bases and J lost 1, with 18 bases in between. The CDR3 extends over 18 amino acids. This chain's CDR3 is CASSLVLGQALSYNEQFF. The CDR3 region has the DNA TGTGCCAGCAGTTTAGTCCTTGGGCAGGCGTTATCCTACAATGAGCAGTTCTTC. The full variable domain, its missing parts supplied by reference TRBV28 and TRBJ2-1, is DVKVTQSSRYLVKRTGEKVFLECVQDMDHENMFWYRQDPGLGLRLIYFSYDVKMKEKGDIPEGYSVSREKKERFSLILESASTNQTSMYLCASSLVLGQALSYNEQFFGPGTRLTVL.

The chain joins TRBV20-1 to TRBJ2-5; the D gene is possibly TRBD2 (5 bases). Trimming removed 3 bases from V and 5 bases from J, with 16 bases in between. Germline lookup yields CDR1 DFQATT and CDR2 SNEGSKA (reference sequence). The CDR3 runs 14 residues. The CDR3 DNA reads as TGCAGTGCTAGTAAACTAGGTGTACAGGAGACCCAGTACTTC. Its protein product is CSASKLGVQETQYF.

The rearrangement joins TRBV18 to TRBJ2-2, with D maybe TRBD1 (5 bases). The CDR3 sequence is 18 residues long. V was pared by 4 bases and J by 5 bases, with 23 bases between. Germline assignment: CDR1 KGHSH and CDR2 LQKENI. This chain's CDR3 is CASSRSQTDLVRTGELFF. CDR3 nucleotides: TGTGCCAGCTCACGGTCCCAGACAGATCTCGTCAGGACCGGGGAGCTGTTTTTT.

This chain uses TRBV7-3 with TRBJ2-6; 9 bases map to TRBD1. The CDR3 is 18 amino acids. Per the germline V gene, CDR1 is SGHTA and CDR2 is FQGTGA. Trimming at V came to 2 bases and at J to 3 bases, leaving 8 bases not matched to a gene. CDR3 coding DNA: TGTGCCAGCAGCTTAGTGGGACAGGGTGGTATTGGGGCCAACGTCCTGACTTTC. Its protein product is CASSLVGQGGIGANVLTF.

This clone was observed a few times. The gene calls are TRBV14 and TRBJ2-7, with D unclear. Germline V lookup: CDR1 SGHDN, CDR2 FVKESK. The CDR3 loop spans 11 amino acids. V shed 4 bases and J shed 2 bases, with 3 bases lying between them. CDR3 sequence: CASSLAYEQYF. CDR3 DNA: TGTGCCAGCAGCCTAGCCTACGAGCAGTACTTC.

The V gene is TRBV6-5, the J gene TRBJ2-7, with 7 positions matching TRBD1. Germline CDR1 MNHEY, CDR2 SVGAGI. V shed 6 bases, J shed 1 base, and the junction held 6 bases outside the gene matches. The length of the CDR3 is 14 residues. As DNA, the CDR3 is TGTGCCAGCAGATTAGGACAGGCGTCCTACGAGCAGTACTTC. Protein: CASRLGQASYEQYF.

This clone was counted between two and nine times. The rearrangement uses TRBV6-1 and TRBJ1-1; D remains unclear. Germline V CDR1 and CDR2: MNHNS, SASEGT. CDR3 length: 10 amino acids. Trimming pared 3 bases from V and 7 bases from J, leaving 3 bases between. The CDR3 loop reads CASSEYEAFF. The CDR3 DNA reads as TGTGCCAGCAGTGAGTATGAAGCTTTCTTT.

The rearrangement uses TRBV5-4 and TRBJ1-1; 7 bases match TRBD1. Germline-derived CDR1 and CDR2 are SGHNT and YYREEE (reference sequence). Trimming cost V 5 bases and J 4 bases; bases outside gene matches: 8. The CDR3 spans 14 residues. The CDR3 loop is CASRKGAPGTEAFF. The DNA of the CDR3 is TGTGCCAGCAGAAAGGGGGCCCCAGGCACTGAAGCTTTCTTT.

The rearrangement uses TRBV6-6 and TRBJ2-7, with D possibly being TRBD1 (6 bases). The germline V gene has CDR1 MNHNY and CDR2 SVGAGI (reference sequence). The CDR3 length is 16 residues. The germline V and J ends were trimmed by 5 bases and 0 bases, with 17 bases remaining between them. CDR3 sequence (DNA): TGTGCCAGCAGTCCACGCCGCCAGGGGAGCTCCTACGAGCAGTACTTC. Translated: CASSPRRQGSSYEQYF.

V is TRBV7-2 and J is TRBJ2-7, with D maybe TRBD2 (5 bases). Trimming took 6 bases from V and 2 from J, leaving 17 bases between them. Germline V CDR1 and CDR2: SGHTA, FQGNSA. This CDR3 spans 15 amino acids. Written as DNA, the CDR3 is TGTGCCAGCAGACCCGAGGGTACAATTACCTACGAGCAGTACTTC. Its translation: CASRPEGTITYEQYF.

The rearrangement links TRBV7-3 to TRBJ2-3, with 12 bases fitting TRBD2. CDR3 length: 18 amino acids. J lost 3 bases, V lost 0 bases, and 7 bases had no gene match. Germline V gene lookup returns CDR1 SGHTA and CDR2 FQGTGA. The CDR3 coding sequence is TGTGCCAGCAGCTTAACCGCTAGCGGGGGGGGAAAAACAGATACGCAGTATTTT. It specifies CASSLTASGGGKTDTQYF.

The chain has TRBV29-1 and TRBJ1-5; TRBD1 might be the D (5 bases). Germline values: CDR1 SQVTM, CDR2 ANQGSEA. The CDR3 has 14 residues. V dropped 7 bases and J dropped 1 base, with 14 bases sitting between them. This chain's CDR3 is CSAAQGNSNQPQHF. The CDR3 coding sequence is TGCAGCGCCGCTCAGGGAAACAGCAATCAGCCCCAGCATTTT. The full variable domain, its missing parts supplied by reference TRBV29-1 and TRBJ1-5, is SAVISQKPSRDICQRGTSLTIQCQVDSQVTMMFWYRQQPGQSLTLIATANQGSEATYESGFVIDKFPISRPNLTFSTLTVSNMSPEDSSIYLCSAAQGNSNQPQHFGDGTRLSIL.

This chain uses TRBV7-9 with TRBJ1-1; 7 bases are a match to TRBD1. Germline V lookup: CDR1 SEHNR, CDR2 FQNEAQ (reference sequence). The CDR3 consists of 15 residues. V lost 5 bases, J lost 1 base, and 7 bases stayed unmatched. The CDR3 reads CASSPNRGGNTEAFF. The CDR3 region has the DNA TGTGCCAGCAGCCCCAACAGGGGCGGGAACACTGAAGCTTTCTTT.

The chain joins TRBV2 to TRBJ2-7, with D maybe TRBD1 (5 bases). V lost 4 bases and J lost 3, with 10 bases in between. The CDR3 has 13 residues. Germline lookup yields CDR1 SNHLY and CDR2 FYNNEI. The CDR3 DNA reads as TGTGCCAGCAGTGCCTGGACACGCTACGAGCAGTACTTC. Protein sequence: CASSAWTRYEQYF.

This rearrangement joins TRBV27 to TRBJ2-1, with a weak D call TRBD2 (6 bases). This CDR3 comprises 14 residues. V lost 3 bases and J 3 bases, leaving 9 bases between the germline ends. Germline loops: CDR1 MNHEY, CDR2 SMNVEV (reference sequence). CDR3 bases: TGTGCCAGCAGTTTCACCGGGAGCTACAATGAGCAGTTCTTC. Encoded protein: CASSFTGSYNEQFF.

J is TRBJ2-5 and V is TRBV5-1, with 11 bases matching TRBD2. Germline values: CDR1 SGHRS, CDR2 YFSETQ. The CDR3 is 16 amino acids. V was clipped by 4 bases and J by 2 bases; unmatched bases: 7. DNA of the CDR3: TGCGCCAGCAGCGTGGGACTAGCGGTTCCTCAAGAGACCCAGTACTTC. This gives the protein CASSVGLAVPQETQYF.

The gene calls are TRBV11-3 and TRBJ2-1, with TRBD2 matching over 7 bases. The CDR3 is 12 residues long. Germline V gene sequence: CDR1 SGHNT, CDR2 YENEEA. The J segment lost 8 bases and the V segment lost 6 bases, leaving 4 bases of the junction unmatched. This CDR3 reads CASSSTSHEQFF. In DNA, the CDR3 is TGTGCCAGCAGTTCGACTAGCCATGAGCAGTTCTTC.

This chain joins TRBV6-5 and TRBJ2-1, with 11 nucleotides matching TRBD1. V lost 7 bases to trimming and J lost 9 bases; unmatched junction nucleotides: 8. CDR3 length: 14 residues. Germline assignment: CDR1 MNHEY and CDR2 SVGAGI. DNA of the CDR3: TGTGCCAGCACCCAAAGGACAGGGGGCCTTGAGCAGTTCTTC. It translates to CASTQRTGGLEQFF.

This chain connects TRBV6-5 to TRBJ2-3; 8 bases align to TRBD2. Trimming cost V 6 bases and J 2 bases; bases outside gene matches: 7. The CDR3 contains 15 residues. Germline assignment: CDR1 MNHEY and CDR2 SVGAGI. CDR3 sequence (DNA): TGTGCCAGCAGGACACTAGCGGCCGTCACAGATACGCAGTATTTT. It yields the protein CASRTLAAVTDTQYF.

V gene TRBV9 combines with J gene TRBJ1-1, with a possible D match to TRBD1 (5 bases). The V gene's germline CDR1 is SGDLS and CDR2 YYNGEE. The CDR3 has 15 residues. Trimming shortened V by 0 bases and J by 4 bases, and 13 bases separated the two germline ends. The CDR3 is CASSVGTGPSTEAFF. The DNA for the CDR3 is TGTGCCAGCAGCGTAGGAACAGGCCCGAGCACTGAAGCTTTCTTT.

The genes are TRBV12-3 or TRBV12-4 and TRBJ1-2; TRBD1 aligns across 8 bases. This CDR3 contains 13 residues. The V and J ends lost 6 bases and 7 bases, in that order; junction bases with no gene match: 7. CDR3 sequence: CASSRTGSAGYTF. In DNA, the CDR3 is TGTGCCAGCAGCCGGACAGGGTCGGCTGGCTACACCTTC.

This chain connects TRBV28 to TRBJ2-3, with TRBD1 as a possible D gene (6 bases). Trimming removed 3 bases from V and 2 bases from J, with 36 bases in between. The germline CDR1 and CDR2 sequences are MDHEN and SYDVKM. The CDR3 contains 23 residues. For the CDR3, the DNA is TGTGCCAGCAGTTTTTCCTGGGGACACAACCTCTTGGGCGACCTGAAGAACACAGATACGCAGTATTTT. Its translation is CASSFSWGHNLLGDLKNTDTQYF.

The chain employs TRBV9 and TRBJ2-5; tentatively, D is TRBD2 (5 bases). Trimming removed 0 bases from V and 4 bases from J, with 10 bases in between. This CDR3 is 14 amino acids long. Germline CDR1 is SGDLS and CDR2 is YYNGEE. The CDR3 bases are TGTGCCAGCAGCGTAGTCCCGGACTCAGAGACCCAGTACTTC. It codes for CASSVVPDSETQYF.

The chain uses TRBV12-3 or TRBV12-4 and TRBJ2-1, with TRBD2 matching over 10 bases. The V segment lost 6 bases and the J segment 9 bases; nucleotides outside the gene matches: 5. The CDR3 has 13 amino acids. The CDR3 DNA reads as TGTGCCAGCAGGTCTAGCGGGAGTGGTGAGCAGTTCTTC. Translation: CASRSSGSGEQFF.

The chain carries TRBV19 and TRBJ2-3; 8 nucleotides align to TRBD2. The CDR3 runs 16 residues. The germline V gene encodes CDR1 LNHDA and CDR2 SQIVND (reference sequence). With 3 bases clipped from V and 1 base from J, the junction kept 6 bases outside the gene matches. The CDR3 sequence: CASSMGLVSGTDTQYF. As DNA, the CDR3 is TGTGCCAGTAGTATGGGACTAGTGAGTGGCACAGATACGCAGTATTTT.

The chain is built from TRBV27 and TRBJ1-2, with 10 bases that match TRBD1. This CDR3 is built from 14 residues. V shed 5 bases, J shed 7 bases, and the junction held 7 bases outside the gene matches. CDR1 and CDR2 from the germline V gene are MNHEY and SMNVEV (reference sequence). As DNA, the CDR3 is TGTGCCAGCAGTCGGACAGGGGGTATGATTGGCTACACCTTC. Encoded protein: CASSRTGGMIGYTF.